These 29 T cell receptor beta chains share one sample of origin, sequenced in a study of cytomegalovirus exposure and HLA in healthy donors. Sequenced by immunoSEQ multiplex PCR; TCRdb stores in-frame clones only, minus some. The table records approximately 60,000 clones, approximately 92% of them present only once. The sample consisted of PBMCs. The receptors were gathered from a young man in good health and CMV-seronegative.

This clone occurred once. The chain couples TRBV2 to TRBJ2-7; tentative D call: TRBD1 (6 bases). Germline CDR1 is SNHLY and CDR2 is FYNNEI. The CDR3 is 12 residues long. V was pared by 9 bases and J by 2 bases, with 11 bases between. The DNA for the CDR3 is TGTGCCAGTTTGCGGACAGCCTACGAGCAGTACTTC. It translates to CASLRTAYEQYF.

In DNA form, the CDR3 reads TGTGCCAGCAGCTCTGACAGGGGCGATGAGCAGTTCTTC. It codes for CASSSDRGDEQFF. The genes are TRBV7-2 and TRBJ2-1; 8 bases match TRBD1. This CDR3 is built from 13 residues. With V trimmed by 4 bases and J by 8 bases, 4 bases remained unmatched. Looked up from germline, CDR1 is SGHTA and CDR2 is FQGNSA.

This clone has just one count. J is TRBJ2-7 and V is TRBV7-9; 9 bases agree with TRBD1. This CDR3 contains 14 residues. J gave up 5 bases and V 4 bases, and 6 bases lay outside the gene matches. Germline V lookup: CDR1 SEHNR, CDR2 FQNEAQ (reference sequence). CDR3 amino acids: CASSSPGQGDEQYF. The CDR3 DNA follows: TGTGCCAGCAGCTCCCCGGGACAGGGCGACGAGCAGTACTTC.

This chain joins TRBV30 and TRBJ2-7; no firm D call. V was clipped by 0 bases and J by 5 bases, with 8 bases between them. This CDR3 has 12 amino acids. Germline values: CDR1 GTSNPN, CDR2 SVGIG (reference sequence). The CDR3 is CAWSVRPDEQYF. The CDR3 bases are TGTGCCTGGAGTGTACGCCCGGACGAGCAGTACTTC.

This clone occurred once. The chain joins TRBV27 to TRBJ2-7; TRBD2 matches 9 bases. V trimming: 2 bases; J trimming: 6 bases; junction bases outside the gene matches: 5. Germline V gene data show CDR1 as MNHEY and CDR2 as SMNVEV (reference sequence). The CDR3 runs to 14 residues. CDR3 amino acids: CASSLTAGGSEQYF. CDR3 sequence (DNA): TGTGCCAGCAGTTTAACAGCGGGAGGCTCCGAGCAGTACTTC.

The rearrangement uses TRBV9 and TRBJ2-1, with 15 bases identical to TRBD2. Germline CDR1 reads SGDLS; CDR2 reads YYNGEE. CDR3 length equals 17 residues. The J segment lost 3 bases and the V segment lost 2 bases, leaving 3 bases of the junction unmatched. The DNA for the CDR3 is TGTGCCAGCAGCGTCGGACTAGCGGGAGGGTACTACAATGAGCAGTTCTTC. Translating gives CASSVGLAGGYYNEQFF. Full variable domain (rest looked up from reference TRBV9 and TRBJ2-1): DSGVTQTPKHLITATGQRVTLRCSPRSGDLSVYWYQQSLDQGLQFLIQYYNGEERAKGNILERFSAQQFPDLHSELNLSSLELGDSALYFCASSVGLAGGYYNEQFFGPGTRLTVL.

The sample holds one count of this clone. The chain couples TRBV5-4 to TRBJ1-5, with D unclear. This CDR3 spans 13 amino acids. The germline V and J ends were trimmed by 0 bases and 3 bases, with 4 bases remaining between them. Germline V gene lookup returns CDR1 SGHNT and CDR2 YYREEE (reference sequence). The CDR3 sequence is CASSLDYNQPQHF. The CDR3 DNA reads as TGTGCCAGCAGCTTGGACTACAATCAGCCCCAGCATTTT.

CDR3 amino acids: CASSVEGSGRGETQYF. The CDR3 DNA follows: TGTGCCAGCAGCGTAGAGGGTAGCGGGAGAGGAGAGACCCAGTACTTC. The rearrangement joins TRBV9 to TRBJ2-5; TRBD2 aligns across 9 bases. The V gene end was trimmed by 0 bases and the J gene end by 4 bases; junction bases not matched to a gene: 7. Germline CDR1 reads SGDLS; CDR2 reads YYNGEE. There are 16 residues in the CDR3.

The CDR3, as DNA: TGCGCCAGCAGCTTAACAGGGGGGTCCTACAATGAGCAGTTCTTC. It is translated as CASSLTGGSYNEQFF. The J gene is TRBJ2-1, the V gene TRBV5-1, with 8 bases identical to TRBD1. The CDR3 runs 15 residues. V lost 2 bases to trimming and J lost 1 base; unmatched junction nucleotides: 2. Germline V CDR1 and CDR2: SGHRS, YFSETQ.

This sequence joins TRBV6-1 and TRBJ2-2; 7 bases match TRBD2. The length of the CDR3 is 15 residues. CDR1 MNHNS and CDR2 SASEGT come from the germline V gene. With 8 bases clipped from V and 8 bases from J, the junction kept 14 bases outside the gene matches. This CDR3 reads CASSPWGRAEGELFF. CDR3 nucleotide sequence: TGTGCCAGCTCCCCTTGGGGGAGGGCCGAGGGGGAGCTGTTTTTT.

The CDR3 bases are TGTGCCAGCAGTTCCACTTGGGTCCCGAAGACAGGGACTAGCACAGATACGCAGTATTTT. This encodes CASSSTWVPKTGTSTDTQYF. The genes are TRBV28 and TRBJ2-3, with a tentative D call TRBD1 (7 bases). V lost 4 bases, J lost 0 bases, and 26 bases lay in between. The CDR3 has 20 amino acids. CDR1 is MDHEN and CDR2 is SYDVKM in the germline V gene.

The chain carries TRBV11-2 and TRBJ2-1; 7 bases map to TRBD1. V lost 5 bases to trimming and J lost 7 bases; unmatched junction nucleotides: 14. Germline CDR1 is SGHAT and CDR2 is FQNNGV. The CDR3 is 16 residues long. The CDR3 region has the DNA TGTGCCAGCAGCCTACAAAGACAGGGTTCGAGGAATGAGCAGTTCTTC. Translated: CASSLQRQGSRNEQFF.

The rearrangement joins TRBV5-4 to TRBJ2-1; 8 bases fit TRBD2. The CDR3 spans 17 residues. The germline CDR1 and CDR2 sequences are SGHNT and YYREEE (reference sequence). The J segment lost 1 base and the V segment lost 2 bases, leaving 8 bases of the junction unmatched. The CDR3 protein is CASSLVEREYSYNEQFF. Here the CDR3 DNA reads TGTGCCAGCAGCTTAGTAGAGCGGGAGTATTCCTACAATGAGCAGTTCTTC. Based on the CDR3 plus reference TRBV5-4 and TRBJ2-1, the full variable domain is ETGVTQSPTHLIKTRGQQVTLRCSSQSGHNTVSWYQQALGQGPQFIFQYYREEENGRGNFPPRFSGLQFPNYSSELNVNALELDDSALYLCASSLVEREYSYNEQFFGPGTRLTVL.

The V gene is TRBV27, the J gene TRBJ2-7; 7 bases are a match to TRBD2. Germline CDR1 is MNHEY and CDR2 is SMNVEV (reference sequence). The CDR3 extends over 14 amino acids. With 2 bases clipped from V and 2 bases from J, the junction kept 3 bases outside the gene matches. The CDR3 region has the DNA TGTGCCAGCAGTTTAACGGGAGGCGCCTACGAGCAGTACTTC. Translating gives CASSLTGGAYEQYF.

Notes on this clone: Germline is not matched at one junction end, which may reflect a read error. The genes are TRBV25-1 and TRBJ2-1, with a tentative D call TRBD2 (5 bases). Per germline, CDR1 MGHDK and CDR2 SYGVNS. The CDR3 spans 15 residues. CDR3 DNA: TGTGCCAGCAGTGAGTCTTCGAGGGTCTACATTGAGCAGTTCTTC. Its translation: CASSESSRVYIEQFF.

This clone was recorded only once. The chain has TRBV6-5 and TRBJ1-2; tentatively, D is TRBD1 (6 bases). The CDR3 loop spans 12 amino acids. The germline V and J ends were trimmed by 5 bases and 8 bases, with 12 bases remaining between them. CDR1 and CDR2 (germline): MNHEY, SVGAGI. This chain's CDR3 is CASSNPRGGYTF. The CDR3 DNA sequence: TGTGCCAGCAGTAATCCCAGGGGCGGCTACACCTTC.

This clone was observed a single time. The chain recombines TRBV12-5 with TRBJ2-1; D unclear. The CDR3 has 14 residues. The germline V and J ends were trimmed by 2 bases and 5 bases, with 10 bases remaining between them. CDR1 and CDR2 (germline): LGHNT, FRNRAP. CDR3 coding DNA: TGTGCTAGTGGTTTGCATCCAGGCCACAATGAGCAGTTCTTC. This translates into CASGLHPGHNEQFF.

V and J are TRBV6-1 and TRBJ1-5, with 7 bases matching TRBD1. V dropped 6 bases and J dropped 4; count of bases not matched to a gene: 6. The CDR3 totals 14 residues. The germline CDR1 and CDR2 sequences are MNHNS and SASEGT. In DNA form, the CDR3 reads TGTGCCAGCAGGAGACAGGGTCAGAATCAGCCCCAGCATTTT. Amino acid sequence: CASRRQGQNQPQHF.

The chain combines TRBV2 with TRBJ1-1, with D possibly being TRBD1 (6 bases). This CDR3 is built from 16 residues. Trimming left V 5 bases short and J 14 bases short, with 30 bases between. The V gene's germline CDR1 is SNHLY and CDR2 FYNNEI. The CDR3 reads CASSSDAGTFLLPAFF. CDR3 in DNA: TGTGCCAGCAGTTCAGACGCCGGGACATTTTTACTCCCAGCCTTCTTT.

The rearrangement joins TRBV6-6 to TRBJ1-1, with 7 bases lining up with TRBD1. The J segment lost 6 bases and the V segment lost 4 bases, leaving 11 bases of the junction unmatched. CDR1 and CDR2 from the germline V gene are MNHNY and SVGAGI (reference sequence). CDR3 size: 15 residues. In DNA form, the CDR3 reads TGTGCCAGCAGTTTTTCGGACAGGAGAGGGGCTGAAGCTTTCTTT. Translated: CASSFSDRRGAEAFF.

The chain's CDR3 is CASSPPLIGGSTEAFF. In DNA, the CDR3 is TGTGCCAGCTCACCACCTTTAATCGGGGGGAGCACTGAAGCTTTCTTT. The V and J genes are TRBV18 and TRBJ1-1; tentatively, D is TRBD1 (5 bases). There are 16 residues in the CDR3. Germline V gene lookup returns CDR1 KGHSH and CDR2 LQKENI. V lost 0 bases, J lost 4 bases, and 15 bases lay in between.

This clone was counted a few times. J is TRBJ2-3 and V is TRBV6-4, with 8 bases matching TRBD1. The V gene's germline CDR1 is MRHNA and CDR2 SNTAGT. The J segment lost 4 bases and the V segment lost 3 bases, leaving 3 bases of the junction unmatched. The CDR3 has 14 amino acids. The DNA of the CDR3 is TGTGCCAGCAGTGAGGACAGGGAGGCAGATACGCAGTATTTT. Translation: CASSEDREADTQYF.

This clone was found once. CDR3 sequence reads: CAIGYFGRALVYEQFF. CDR3 DNA: TGTGCCATCGGATACTTCGGGAGGGCCCTAGTATACGAGCAGTTCTTC. The chain links TRBV10-3 to TRBJ2-1; 8 bases map to TRBD2. The V gene end was trimmed by 8 bases and the J gene end by 10 bases; junction bases not matched to a gene: 19. CDR3 length: 16 residues. CDR1 is ENHRY and CDR2 is SYGVKD in the germline V gene.

This clone was seen just once. V gene TRBV2 combines with J gene TRBJ1-3; TRBD1 agrees at 7 bases. Germline CDR1 reads SNHLY; CDR2 reads FYNNEI. Losses at the gene ends were 9 bases for V and 2 bases for J; bases not matched to a gene: 7. The CDR3 has 14 residues. CDR3 loop: CASREQGTGNTIYF. CDR3 in DNA: TGTGCCAGTAGGGAACAGGGGACTGGAAACACCATATATTTT. Full variable domain (rest looked up from reference TRBV2 and TRBJ1-3): EPEVTQTPSHQVTQMGQEVILRCVPISNHLYFYWYRQILGQKVEFLVSFYNNEISEKSEIFDDQFSVERPDGSNFTLKIRSTKLEDSAMYFCASREQGTGNTIYFGEGSWLTVV.

Here the CDR3 reads CASSSLAGGTDTQYF. Here the CDR3 DNA reads TGTGCCAGCAGTTCCCTAGCGGGGGGCACAGATACGCAGTATTTT. J is TRBJ2-3 and V is TRBV28, with TRBD2 matching over 10 bases. The CDR3 has 15 residues. Looked up from germline, CDR1 is MDHEN and CDR2 is SYDVKM. The V gene end was trimmed by 4 bases and the J gene end by 1 base; junction bases not matched to a gene: 2.

The J gene is TRBJ1-5, the V gene TRBV6-6, with D possibly TRBD1 on 6 matching bases. CDR1 and CDR2 (germline): MNHNY, SVGAGI (reference sequence). The CDR3 is made up of 16 amino acids. V was cut by 2 bases and J by 0 bases, with 11 bases left in between. Written as DNA, the CDR3 is TGTGCCAGCAGTTACGGGCAGGGGAATAGCAATCAGCCCCAGCATTTT. Encoded protein: CASSYGQGNSNQPQHF.

This clone was seen just once. The J gene is TRBJ1-4, the V gene TRBV2; weak D call: TRBD1 (5 bases). This CDR3 region has 16 residues. Trimming removed 4 bases at V and 5 bases at J, with 17 bases between. Germline CDR1 SNHLY, CDR2 FYNNEI. CDR3 region: CASSVDTSGVNEKLFF. The DNA for the CDR3 is TGTGCCAGCAGTGTGGACACGTCGGGGGTAAATGAAAAACTGTTTTTT.

By proportion, this clone is medium-sized. Other DNA sequences in the sample encode the same CDR3. The genes are TRBV6-1 and TRBJ2-7, with 11 bases lining up with TRBD1. Per the germline V gene, CDR1 is MNHNS and CDR2 is SASEGT. After removal of 2 bases from V and 4 bases from J, the junction contained 1 base not matched to a gene. The CDR3 is 14 residues long. CDR3 DNA sequence: TGTGCCAGCAGTGAATGGGACAGGGGGTACGAGCAGTACTTC. Translation gives CASSEWDRGYEQYF.

The rearrangement joins TRBV5-1 to TRBJ2-7; tentative D call: TRBD1 (6 bases). Germline CDR1 SGHRS, CDR2 YFSETQ. CDR3 size: 15 residues. V lost 4 bases, J lost 6 bases, and 20 bases lay in between. CDR3 DNA: TGCGCCAGCAGCAAGGATCCCGGGACATTGGGCGAGCAGTACTTC. It specifies CASSKDPGTLGEQYF.